The source of this T cell receptor (beta chain) is a study of T cell responses to AZD1222 COVID-19 vaccine. The CDR3 runs 16 residues. Germline V gene data show CDR1 as SGHRS and CDR2 as YFSETQ. J gave up 4 bases and V 3 bases, and 10 bases lay outside the gene matches. To note about this clone: The target antigen is unknown.

Study-level results: Spike-specific TCR breadth and depth grew following two AZD1222 doses. Mapped onto spike, vaccine-associated CD4 TCRs spanned it and were dominant at 160-218 and 743-854. Among AZD1222 vaccinees, only six were seropositive at baseline. Of spike-specific TCRs, nearly half reportedly target regions left unmutated in variants.

Profiled with immunoSEQ multiplex PCR; TCRdb holds only in-frame clones, not every one. This sample has tens of thousands of clones, with about 90% found just once. The TCR comes from an adult in good health. The chain carries TRBV5-1 and TRBJ1-3, with 7 positions matching TRBD1. The sample consisted of peripheral blood, taken on day 0 of AZD1222 vaccination. The CDR3 spells CASSSDITGAGNTIYF. As DNA, the CDR3 is TGCGCCAGCAGCTCCGACATTACAGGGGCCGGAAACACCATATATTTT.